This T cell receptor beta chain came from a study of blood T cell repertoires in COVID-19. This clone was seen more than once but under ten times. Looked up from germline, CDR1 is LNHNV and CDR2 is YYDKDF (reference sequence). This CDR3 contains 15 residues. V lost 2 bases and J lost 3; bases outside the gene matches: 4. As originally analysed: Estimated nucleated cell counts came from reference gene primer amplification. Method: immunoSEQ multiplex PCR; TCRdb's copy keeps in-frame clones and lacks some. V and J calls and clone size are as listed in that table; D and trimming were resolved from the DNA. Counted here are 240,000 or so clones, just under 85% occurring once; the ten biggest clones make up about 2%.

Specimen: peripheral blood. The rearrangement links TRBV15 to TRBJ1-2, with TRBD1 matching over 9 bases. This receptor was identified in an elderly woman with acute or convalescent COVID-19. CDR3 protein: CATSRTGGADYGYTF. As DNA, the CDR3 is TGTGCCACCAGCAGAACAGGGGGCGCGGACTATGGCTACACCTTC.